A selection of T cell receptor beta chains follows, all from one sample in a study of cytomegalovirus exposure and HLA in healthy donors. Assay used: immunoSEQ multiplex PCR; TCRdb lists only in-frame clones, some missing. The sample contains about 130,000 clones, 90% of which appear only once. Sample: PBMCs. The receptor set was obtained from a woman in her 30s in good health and CMV-seropositive. Both conserved end residues are part of each CDR3. The D gene is left open where the match is weak.

. | TRBJ2-7 | TRBV7-6 | TGTGCCAGCAGCGCATCACAGGGAGCCGAGCAGTACTTC | CASSASQGAEQYF
TRBD2 | TRBJ2-1 | TRBV7-8 | TGTGCCAGCAGCTCCGGGACTAACTCCTACAATGAGCAGTTCTTC | CASSSGTNSYNEQFF
. | TRBJ2-1 | TRBV5-4 | TGTGCCAGCAGCTTGGATGCGGGGAATGAGCAGTTCTTC | CASSLDAGNEQFF
TRBD2 | TRBJ2-3 | TRBV6-6 | TGTGCCAGCAGTAAGGGACTAGCTACGCAGTATTTT | CASSKGLATQYF
. | TRBJ1-5 | TRBV6-6 | TGTGCCAGCAGTTACTCGAGGCAGCCCCGCAATCAGCCCCAGCATTTT | CASSYSRQPRNQPQHF
TRBD1 | TRBJ2-7 | TRBV6-1 | TGTGCCAGCAGCGAACAGACAGGGGTCGGCGAGCAGTACTTC | CASSEQTGVGEQYF
TRBD2 | TRBJ2-5 | TRBV7-9 | TGTGCCAGCAGCTTATACGCTAGCGGACAAGAGACCCAGTACTTC | CASSLYASGQETQYF
. | TRBJ2-4 | TRBV29-1 | TGCAGCGAGTCCAACCCTACAGACACCAAAAACATTCAGTACTTC | CSESNPTDTKNIQYF
TRBD1 | TRBJ2-3 | TRBV18 | TGTGCCAGCTCACCGGGACAGCCGCGGACAGATACGCAGTATTTT | CASSPGQPRTDTQYF
. | TRBJ2-1 | TRBV6-1 | TGTGCCAGCAGTGAAGACAGCTCCTACAATGAGCAGTTCTTC | CASSEDSSYNEQFF
TRBD1 | TRBJ2-5 | TRBV7-2 | TGTGCCAGCAGCGGCCAGCCTGGGACAGGGCAAGAGACCCAGTACTTC | CASSGQPGTGQETQYF
. | TRBJ2-7 | TRBV20-1 | TGCAGTGCGAGGGCGGCAGGGGCGATTCACTTC | CSARAAGAIHF
TRBD2 | TRBJ2-4 | TRBV2 | TGTGCCAGCAGTGAAGGACTAGCGGGAGCCAAAAACATTCAGTACTTC | CASSEGLAGAKNIQYF
TRBD1 | TRBJ2-7 | TRBV11-2 | TGTGCCAGCAGCTTAGGGACAGGGTTAGGCTACGAGCAGTACTTC | CASSLGTGLGYEQYF
TRBD1 | TRBJ2-2 | TRBV13 | TGTGCCAGCAGCCAAGGGACAGGGGGGATCGGGGAGCTGTTTTTT | CASSQGTGGIGELFF
TRBD1 | TRBJ1-2 | TRBV18 | TGTGCCAGCTCACTCAATAACGACTTAACAGGGGGCAGGCAACATGGCTACACCTTC | CASSLNNDLTGGRQHGYTF
TRBD1 | TRBJ1-5 | TRBV6-6 | TGTGCCAGCAGTCCAAGACAGGGCCAGCAGCCCCAGCATTTT | CASSPRQGQQPQHF
TRBD2 | TRBJ2-7 | TRBV5-5 | TGTGCCAGCAGCTTAGGGACTAGCGGGTCTTACGAGCAGTACTTC | CASSLGTSGSYEQYF
TRBD1 | TRBJ2-3 | TRBV19 | TGTGCCAGTAGTCCGCCGGGACAGCCTAAAACGCAGTATTTT | CASSPPGQPKTQYF